The 22 T cell receptor beta chains reported below all come from one sample, sequenced in a study of CD8 T cells in Susac syndrome. RNA, at about 0.45 to 1 ug, was reverse transcribed with random hexamers. TCRdb reanalysed the immunoSEQ multiplex PCR reads using MiXCR and keeps one entry per CDR3 protein. The sample lists about 140,000 distinct CDR3 sequences, 85% to 95% seen once, with over 0.1% in the top ten. Sequencing was performed on CD4+ T cells from PBMCs. These receptors came from a human donor with multiple sclerosis.

J is TRBJ2-7 and V is TRBV20-1; D not certain. Germline V gene lookup returns CDR1 DFQATT and CDR2 SNEGSKA (reference sequence). The CDR3 is 16 amino acids. The V end was cut by 0 bases, the J end by 0 bases, with 15 bases between. The chain's CDR3 is CSARDFRAGSSYEQYF. As DNA, the CDR3 is TGCAGTGCTAGAGATTTTAGGGCAGGCAGCTCCTACGAGCAGTACTTC.

This sequence joins TRBV9 and TRBJ1-1, with unresolved D. V was cut by 0 bases and J by 1 base, with 10 bases left in between. Germline V lookup: CDR1 SGDLS, CDR2 YYNGEE. This CDR3 has 15 residues. This chain's CDR3 is CASSVAPKGNTEAFF. CDR3 bases: TGTGCCAGCAGCGTAGCCCCGAAGGGGAACACTGAAGCTTTCTTT.

This clonotype was detected a few times. The gene calls are TRBV19 and TRBJ2-1; D possibly corresponds to TRBD1 (6 bases). The CDR3 is made up of 15 amino acids. Per the germline V gene, CDR1 is LNHDA and CDR2 is SQIVND (reference sequence). The V gene lost 7 bases and the J gene lost 7 bases, with 20 bases spanning the gap. The chain's CDR3 is CASTKSQGRGNEQFF. The CDR3 DNA reads TGTGCCAGTACCAAATCTCAGGGCAGGGGAAATGAGCAGTTCTTC.

The chain is built from TRBV29-1 and TRBJ1-2; 8 nucleotides align to TRBD1. Per the germline V gene, CDR1 is SQVTM and CDR2 is ANQGSEA. The V segment lost 4 bases and the J segment 4 bases; nucleotides outside the gene matches: 2. This CDR3 is built from 12 residues. The CDR3 region is CSVATGGYGYTF. Here the CDR3 DNA reads TGCAGCGTTGCTACAGGGGGCTATGGCTACACCTTC.

The V gene is TRBV29-1, the J gene TRBJ1-1; D remains ambiguous. The CDR3 runs to 11 residues. Trimming removed 4 bases from V and 7 bases from J, with 10 bases in between. Germline values: CDR1 SQVTM, CDR2 ANQGSEA. CDR3 amino acids: CSVVSGLEAFF. The DNA for the CDR3 is TGCAGCGTTGTATCAGGACTTGAAGCTTTCTTT.

The chain is built from TRBV29-1 and TRBJ2-5; no clear D gene. Germline V CDR1 and CDR2: SQVTM, ANQGSEA. CDR3 length: 13 amino acids. V was cut by 1 base and J by 5 bases, with 11 bases left in between. CDR3 DNA sequence: TGCAGCGTTGAAGGGCAAGGCCTTGAGACCCAGTACTTC. The encoded protein is CSVEGQGLETQYF.

As DNA, the CDR3 is TGCAGTGCTAGAGATTACAGGGGCTACGAGCAGTACTTC. It translates to CSARDYRGYEQYF. The chain is built from TRBV20-1 and TRBJ2-7; TRBD1 matches 7 bases. The CDR3 loop spans 13 amino acids. Losses at the gene ends were 0 bases for V and 3 bases for J; bases not matched to a gene: 2. Germline V gene sequence: CDR1 DFQATT, CDR2 SNEGSKA (reference sequence).

The chain joins TRBV30 to TRBJ2-3; 9 bases agree with TRBD2. Germline assignment: CDR1 GTSNPN and CDR2 SVGIG (reference sequence). This CDR3 comprises 13 residues. The V gene end was trimmed by 7 bases and the J gene end by 3 bases; junction bases not matched to a gene: 5. Here the CDR3 DNA reads TGTGCCTTCGGACTAGCGTCAACAGATACGCAGTATTTT. Translation: CAFGLASTDTQYF. The full variable domain, in which reference TRBV30 and TRBJ2-3 provide the parts outside the CDR3, is SQTIHQWPATLVQPVGSPLSLECTVEGTSNPNLYWYRQAAGRGLQLLFYSVGIGQISSEVPQNLSASRPQDRQFILSSKKLLLSDSGFYLCAFGLASTDTQYFGPGTRLTVL.

This chain links TRBV28 with TRBJ1-2, with D possibly being TRBD1 (6 bases). This CDR3 has 15 residues. V lost 4 bases and J 4 bases, leaving 16 bases between the germline ends. Germline V gene lookup returns CDR1 MDHEN and CDR2 SYDVKM. CDR3 sequence (DNA): TGTGCCAGCAGTTATGGTGGGGGCGCTGGCTATGGCTACACCTTC. Translated: CASSYGGGAGYGYTF.

V and J are TRBV2 and TRBJ1-4, with 8 nucleotides matching TRBD1. The CDR3 is 13 residues long. J gave up 12 bases and V 5 bases, and 8 bases lay outside the gene matches. The germline CDR1 and CDR2 sequences are SNHLY and FYNNEI. The CDR3 DNA is TGTGCCAGCAGTTACCGGACAGGGACGGAACTGTTTTTT. Translation: CASSYRTGTELFF.

The rearrangement links TRBV7-9 to TRBJ2-2; D is perhaps TRBD1 (5 bases). V lost 1 base and J lost 0, with 9 bases in between. The CDR3 has 16 residues. CDR1 and CDR2 (germline): SEHNR, FQNEAQ (reference sequence). CDR3 region: CASSLGGTSNTGELFF. The CDR3 bases are TGTGCCAGCAGCTTAGGGGGCACGTCGAACACCGGGGAGCTGTTTTTT.

This CDR3 reads CASSLGGSSGYEQYF. Here the CDR3 DNA reads TGTGCCAGCAGCTTAGGTGGCTCCTCAGGTTACGAGCAGTACTTC. The rearrangement joins TRBV7-8 to TRBJ2-7, with D hard to call. Trimming shortened V by 1 base and J by 4 bases, and 14 bases separated the two germline ends. Germline lookup yields CDR1 SGHVS and CDR2 FQNEAQ. This CDR3 is built from 15 residues.

The CDR3 region is CAWTEDRVLEQYF. The CDR3 nucleotides are TGTGCCTGGACGGAGGACAGGGTACTCGAGCAGTACTTC. The chain employs TRBV30 and TRBJ2-7; TRBD1 agrees at 8 bases. Germline lookup yields CDR1 GTSNPN and CDR2 SVGIG (reference sequence). Trimming at V came to 4 bases and at J to 6 bases, leaving 8 bases not matched to a gene. The CDR3 extends over 13 amino acids.

The V and J genes are TRBV20-1 and TRBJ2-3, with D perhaps TRBD2 (6 bases). The length of the CDR3 is 11 residues. The ends were cut back, 6 bases at V and 7 bases at J, with 11 bases in the middle. The germline V gene encodes CDR1 DFQATT and CDR2 SNEGSKA (reference sequence). The CDR3 here is CSAPAGNTQYF. The CDR3 DNA is TGCAGTGCGCCTGCGGGGAATACGCAGTATTTT.

The chain's CDR3 is CASSVQALNYGYTF. The CDR3 coding sequence is TGTGCCAGCAGCGTCCAGGCTCTAAACTATGGCTACACCTTC. The rearrangement joins TRBV9 to TRBJ1-2; D ambiguous. This CDR3 contains 14 residues. The germline gives CDR1 SGDLS, CDR2 YYNGEE. The V and J ends lost 2 bases and 2 bases respectively, with 10 bases between them. Supplemented by reference TRBV9 and TRBJ1-2, the full variable domain reads DSGVTQTPKHLITATGQRVTLRCSPRSGDLSVYWYQQSLDQGLQFLIQYYNGEERAKGNILERFSAQQFPDLHSELNLSSLELGDSALYFCASSVQALNYGYTFGSGTRLTVV.

CDR3: CASSLVTDRQTQYF. Here the CDR3 DNA reads TGTGCCAGCAGCTTGGTGACCGATAGGCAGACCCAGTACTTC. This sequence joins TRBV7-2 and TRBJ2-5, with unresolved D. V was cut by 3 bases and J by 6 bases, with 14 bases left in between. Germline lookup yields CDR1 SGHTA and CDR2 FQGNSA. The CDR3 has 14 amino acids.

The rearrangement joins TRBV25-1 to TRBJ1-4, with 8 bases fitting TRBD1. There are 14 residues in the CDR3. Trimming took 5 bases from V and 5 from J; bases not matched to a gene: 4. The germline V gene encodes CDR1 MGHDK and CDR2 SYGVNS. The CDR3: CASSSRQGNEKLFF. In DNA form, the CDR3 reads TGTGCCAGCAGTTCCCGACAGGGGAATGAAAAACTGTTTTTT.

The chain employs TRBV3-1 and TRBJ1-5; D is uncertain. Deletions cut 2 bases from V and 3 bases from J, with 14 bases between. Germline-derived CDR1 and CDR2 are LGHDT and YNNKEL (reference sequence). The CDR3 is 16 amino acids. The CDR3 sequence: CASSQRAGIDNQPQHF. For the CDR3, the DNA is TGTGCCAGCAGCCAAAGGGCCGGTATTGACAATCAGCCCCAGCATTTT. The variable domain in full, with the rest retrieved from reference TRBV3-1 and TRBJ1-5, is DTAVSQTPKYLVTQMGNDKSIKCEQNLGHDTMYWYKQDSKKFLKIMFSYNNKELIINETVPNRFSPKSPDKAHLNLHINSLELGDSAVYFCASSQRAGIDNQPQHFGDGTRLSIL.

The chain has TRBV3-1 and TRBJ2-7; no clear D. The CDR3 loop spans 12 amino acids. Germline V gene data show CDR1 as LGHDT and CDR2 as YNNKEL (reference sequence). V was cut by 4 bases and J by 4 bases, with 8 bases left in between. CDR3 in amino acids: CASSRTPYEQYF. The CDR3, as DNA: TGTGCCAGCAGCCGGACGCCGTACGAGCAGTACTTC.

This chain uses TRBV5-1 with TRBJ2-1; D possibly corresponds to TRBD1 (5 bases). The CDR3 runs to 16 residues. CDR1 and CDR2 (germline): SGHRS, YFSETQ. V was clipped by 3 bases and J by 5 bases, with 18 bases between them. Written as DNA, the CDR3 is TGCGCCAGCAGCTCCATAGCAGGGATGAGCGACAATGAGCAGTTCTTC. Its translation: CASSSIAGMSDNEQFF.

This chain connects TRBV20-1 to TRBJ1-1; D is perhaps TRBD1 (6 bases). With 2 bases removed from V and 5 bases from J, the gap between germline ends came to 18 bases. Germline CDR1 reads DFQATT; CDR2 reads SNEGSKA (reference sequence). The CDR3 has 15 residues. CDR3 in DNA: TGCAGTGCTAGAACAGGACGGGGACATGGGACTGAAGCTTTCTTT. This translates into CSARTGRGHGTEAFF.

The rearrangement uses TRBV20-1 and TRBJ1-1; no reliable D call. The V gene lost 6 bases and the J gene lost 1 base, with 9 bases spanning the gap. The CDR3 consists of 12 residues. Germline CDR1 and CDR2: DFQATT and SNEGSKA (reference sequence). This chain's CDR3 is CSAPPQNTEAFF. CDR3 DNA: TGCAGTGCCCCTCCCCAGAACACTGAAGCTTTCTTT.